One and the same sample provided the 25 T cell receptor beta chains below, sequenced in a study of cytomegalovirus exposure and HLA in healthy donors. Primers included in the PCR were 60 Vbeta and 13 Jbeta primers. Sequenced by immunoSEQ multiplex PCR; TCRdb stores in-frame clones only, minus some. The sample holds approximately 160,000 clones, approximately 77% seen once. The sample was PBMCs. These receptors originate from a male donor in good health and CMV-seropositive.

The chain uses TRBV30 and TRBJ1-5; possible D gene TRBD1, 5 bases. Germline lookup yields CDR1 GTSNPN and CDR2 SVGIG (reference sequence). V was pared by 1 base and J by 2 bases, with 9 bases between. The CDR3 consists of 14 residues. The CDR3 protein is CAWSGGGGNQPQHF. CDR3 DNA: TGTGCCTGGAGTGGGGGGGGAGGCAATCAGCCCCAGCATTTT.

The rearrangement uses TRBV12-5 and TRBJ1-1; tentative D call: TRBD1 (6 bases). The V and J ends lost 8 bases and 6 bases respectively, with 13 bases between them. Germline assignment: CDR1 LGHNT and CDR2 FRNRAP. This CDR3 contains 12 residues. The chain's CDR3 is CASTGTGSEAFF. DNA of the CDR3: TGTGCTAGTACAGGGACGGGCTCTGAAGCTTTCTTT.

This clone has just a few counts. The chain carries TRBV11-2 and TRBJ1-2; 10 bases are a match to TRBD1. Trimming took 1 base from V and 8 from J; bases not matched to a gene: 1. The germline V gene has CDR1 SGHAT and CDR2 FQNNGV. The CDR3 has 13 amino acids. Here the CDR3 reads CASSLGDRGGYTF. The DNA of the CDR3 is TGTGCCAGCAGCTTAGGGGACAGGGGAGGCTACACCTTC.

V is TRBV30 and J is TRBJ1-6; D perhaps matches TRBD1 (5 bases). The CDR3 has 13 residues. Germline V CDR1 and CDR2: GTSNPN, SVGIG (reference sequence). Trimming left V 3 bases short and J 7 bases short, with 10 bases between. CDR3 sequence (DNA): TGTGCCTGGAGCGACAGCCGAAATTCACCCCTCCACTTT. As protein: CAWSDSRNSPLHF.

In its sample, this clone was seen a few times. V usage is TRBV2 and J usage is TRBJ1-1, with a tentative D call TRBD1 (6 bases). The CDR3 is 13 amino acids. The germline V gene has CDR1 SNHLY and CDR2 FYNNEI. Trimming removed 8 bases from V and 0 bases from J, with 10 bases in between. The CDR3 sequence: CASGGSLNTEAFF. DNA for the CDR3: TGTGCCAGCGGGGGCAGCTTGAACACTGAAGCTTTCTTT.

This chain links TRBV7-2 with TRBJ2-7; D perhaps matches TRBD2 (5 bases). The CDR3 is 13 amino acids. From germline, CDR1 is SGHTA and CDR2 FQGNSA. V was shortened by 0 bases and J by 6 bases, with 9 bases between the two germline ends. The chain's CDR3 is CASSLAARGEQYF. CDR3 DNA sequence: TGTGCCAGCAGCTTAGCGGCACGGGGCGAGCAGTACTTC.

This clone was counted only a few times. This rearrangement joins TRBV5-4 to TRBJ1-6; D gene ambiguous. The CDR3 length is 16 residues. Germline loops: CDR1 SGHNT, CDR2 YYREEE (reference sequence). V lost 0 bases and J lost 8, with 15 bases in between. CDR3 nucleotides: TGTGCCAGCAGCTTGGGTGCGGGCGTCGCGGATTCACCCCTCCACTTT. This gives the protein CASSLGAGVADSPLHF.

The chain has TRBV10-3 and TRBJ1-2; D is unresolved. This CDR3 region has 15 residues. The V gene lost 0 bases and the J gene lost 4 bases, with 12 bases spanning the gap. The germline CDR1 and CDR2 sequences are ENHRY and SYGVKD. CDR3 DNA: TGTGCCATCAGTGAGTCATCTGGCGGCCCCTATGGCTACACCTTC. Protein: CAISESSGGPYGYTF.

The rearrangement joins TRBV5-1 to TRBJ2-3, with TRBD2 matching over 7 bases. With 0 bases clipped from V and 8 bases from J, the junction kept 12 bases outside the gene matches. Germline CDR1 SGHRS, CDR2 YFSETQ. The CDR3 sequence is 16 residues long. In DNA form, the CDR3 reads TGCGCCAGCAGCTTGGGTTTTCGCGGGGGAGGTGTTACGCAGTATTTT. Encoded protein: CASSLGFRGGGVTQYF.

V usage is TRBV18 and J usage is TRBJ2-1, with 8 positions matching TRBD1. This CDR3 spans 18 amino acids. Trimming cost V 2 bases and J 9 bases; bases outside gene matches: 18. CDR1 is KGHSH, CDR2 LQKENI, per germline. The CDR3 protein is CASSPIGQGAQGIGEQFF. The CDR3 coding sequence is TGTGCCAGCTCACCAATTGGGCAGGGGGCGCAGGGGATCGGTGAGCAGTTCTTC.

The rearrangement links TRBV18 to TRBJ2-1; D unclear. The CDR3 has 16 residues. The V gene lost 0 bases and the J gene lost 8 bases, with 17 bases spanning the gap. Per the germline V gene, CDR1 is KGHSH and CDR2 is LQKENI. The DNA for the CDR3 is TGTGCCAGCTCACCACCAGCAGGTATCTCTCTCGATGAGCAGTTCTTC. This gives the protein CASSPPAGISLDEQFF.

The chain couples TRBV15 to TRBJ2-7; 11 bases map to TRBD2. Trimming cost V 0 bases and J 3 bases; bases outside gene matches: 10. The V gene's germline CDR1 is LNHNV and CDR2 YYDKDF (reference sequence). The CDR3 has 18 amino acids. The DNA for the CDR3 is TGTGCCACCAGCAGAGAGGTCACTAGCGGGGGATTTCTCTACGAGCAGTACTTC. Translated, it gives CATSREVTSGGFLYEQYF.

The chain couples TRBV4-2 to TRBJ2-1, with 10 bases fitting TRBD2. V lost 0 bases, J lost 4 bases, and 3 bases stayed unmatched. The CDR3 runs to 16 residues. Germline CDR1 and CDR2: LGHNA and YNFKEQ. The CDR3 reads CASSQESGGAYNEQFF. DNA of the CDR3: TGTGCCAGCAGCCAAGAGAGCGGGGGGGCGTACAATGAGCAGTTCTTC.

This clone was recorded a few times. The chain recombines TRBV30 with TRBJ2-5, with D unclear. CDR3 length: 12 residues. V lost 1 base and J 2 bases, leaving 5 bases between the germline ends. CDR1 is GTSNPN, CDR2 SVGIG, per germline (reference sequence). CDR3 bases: TGTGCCTGGAGTGCTACTCAAGAGACCCAGTACTTC. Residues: CAWSATQETQYF.

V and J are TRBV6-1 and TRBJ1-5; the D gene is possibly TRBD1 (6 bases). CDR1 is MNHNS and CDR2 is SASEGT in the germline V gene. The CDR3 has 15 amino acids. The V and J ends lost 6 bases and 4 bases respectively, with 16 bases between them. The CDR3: CASSFLGASNQPQHF. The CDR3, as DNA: TGTGCCAGCAGCTTTTTGGGGGCTTCTAATCAGCCCCAGCATTTT.

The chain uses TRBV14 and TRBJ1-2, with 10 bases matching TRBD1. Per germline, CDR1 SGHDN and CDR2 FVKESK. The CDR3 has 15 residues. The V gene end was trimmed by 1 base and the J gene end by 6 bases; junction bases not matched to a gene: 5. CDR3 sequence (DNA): TGTGCCAGCAGCCAAGGTTACGGGACAGGGGATGGCTACACCTTC. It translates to CASSQGYGTGDGYTF.

The CDR3 here is CASSGPGQVGDATGGEKLFF. The CDR3 nucleotides are TGTGCCAGCAGTGGCCCTGGACAGGTCGGAGACGCAACCGGAGGGGAAAAACTGTTTTTT. The chain has TRBV6-1 and TRBJ1-4; 7 nucleotides line up with TRBD1. Germline CDR1 MNHNS, CDR2 SASEGT. The CDR3 sequence is 20 residues long. V gave up 4 bases and J gave up 8 bases; unmatched junction bases: 25.

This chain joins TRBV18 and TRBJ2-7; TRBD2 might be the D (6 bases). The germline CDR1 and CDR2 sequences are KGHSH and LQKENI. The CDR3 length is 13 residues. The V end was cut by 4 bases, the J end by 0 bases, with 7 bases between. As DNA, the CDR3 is TGTGCCAGCTCACGGGACTCCTCCTACGAGCAGTACTTC. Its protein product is CASSRDSSYEQYF.

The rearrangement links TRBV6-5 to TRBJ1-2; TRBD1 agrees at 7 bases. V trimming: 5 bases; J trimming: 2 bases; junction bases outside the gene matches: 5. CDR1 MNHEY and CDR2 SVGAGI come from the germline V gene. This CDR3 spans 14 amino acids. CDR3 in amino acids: CASSDRGPNYGYTF. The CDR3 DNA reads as TGTGCCAGCAGTGATAGGGGGCCCAACTATGGCTACACCTTC.

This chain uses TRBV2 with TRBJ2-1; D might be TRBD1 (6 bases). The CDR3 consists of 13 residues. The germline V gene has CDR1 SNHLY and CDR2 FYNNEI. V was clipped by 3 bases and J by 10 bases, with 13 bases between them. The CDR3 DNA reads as TGTGCCAGCAGTGACACAGGGCCGAGAGAGCAGTTCTTC. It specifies CASSDTGPREQFF. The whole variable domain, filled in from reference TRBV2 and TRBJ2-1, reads EPEVTQTPSHQVTQMGQEVILRCVPISNHLYFYWYRQILGQKVEFLVSFYNNEISEKSEIFDDQFSVERPDGSNFTLKIRSTKLEDSAMYFCASSDTGPREQFFGPGTRLTVL.

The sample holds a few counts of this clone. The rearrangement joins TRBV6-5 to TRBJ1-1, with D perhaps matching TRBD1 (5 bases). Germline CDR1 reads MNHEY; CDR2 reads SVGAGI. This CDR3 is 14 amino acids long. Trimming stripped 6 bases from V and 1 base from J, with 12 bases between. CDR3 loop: CASRGITGNTEAFF. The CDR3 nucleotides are TGTGCCAGCAGGGGAATTACAGGGAACACTGAAGCTTTCTTT.

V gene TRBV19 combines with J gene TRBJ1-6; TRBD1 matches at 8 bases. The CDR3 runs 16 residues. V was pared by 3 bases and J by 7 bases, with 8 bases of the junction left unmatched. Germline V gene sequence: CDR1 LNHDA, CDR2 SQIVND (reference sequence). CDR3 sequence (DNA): TGTGCCAGTAGTATTCGTTCCGGACAGGGAAATTCACCCCTCCACTTT. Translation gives CASSIRSGQGNSPLHF.

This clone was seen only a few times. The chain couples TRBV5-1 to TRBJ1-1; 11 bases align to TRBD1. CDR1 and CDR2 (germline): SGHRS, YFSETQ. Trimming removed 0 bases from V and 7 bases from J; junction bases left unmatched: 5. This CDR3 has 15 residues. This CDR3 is CASSLEGTGGIEAFF. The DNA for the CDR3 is TGCGCCAGCAGCTTGGAGGGGACAGGGGGGATTGAAGCTTTCTTT.

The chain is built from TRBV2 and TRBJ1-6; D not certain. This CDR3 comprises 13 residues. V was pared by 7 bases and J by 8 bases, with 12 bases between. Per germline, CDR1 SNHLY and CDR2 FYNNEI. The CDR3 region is CASKGGNYSPLHF. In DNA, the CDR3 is TGTGCCAGCAAGGGCGGGAACTATTCACCCCTCCACTTT.

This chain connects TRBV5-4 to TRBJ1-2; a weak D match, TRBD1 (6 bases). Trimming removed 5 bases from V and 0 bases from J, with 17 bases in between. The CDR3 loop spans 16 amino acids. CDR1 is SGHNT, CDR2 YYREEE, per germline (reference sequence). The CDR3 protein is CASRSRTADSNYGYTF. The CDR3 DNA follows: TGTGCCAGCAGGTCGAGGACAGCAGATTCTAACTATGGCTACACCTTC.